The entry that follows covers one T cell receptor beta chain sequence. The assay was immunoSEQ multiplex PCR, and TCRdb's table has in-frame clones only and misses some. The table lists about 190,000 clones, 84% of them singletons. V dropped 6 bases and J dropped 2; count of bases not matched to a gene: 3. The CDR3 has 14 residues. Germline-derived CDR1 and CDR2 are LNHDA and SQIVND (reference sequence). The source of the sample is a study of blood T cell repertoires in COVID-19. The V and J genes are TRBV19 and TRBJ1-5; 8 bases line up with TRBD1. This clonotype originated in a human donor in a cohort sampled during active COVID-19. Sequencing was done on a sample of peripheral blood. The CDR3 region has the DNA TGTGCCAGTAGGGACAGGGATCGCAATCAGCCCCAGCATTTT. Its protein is CASRDRDRNQPQHF.